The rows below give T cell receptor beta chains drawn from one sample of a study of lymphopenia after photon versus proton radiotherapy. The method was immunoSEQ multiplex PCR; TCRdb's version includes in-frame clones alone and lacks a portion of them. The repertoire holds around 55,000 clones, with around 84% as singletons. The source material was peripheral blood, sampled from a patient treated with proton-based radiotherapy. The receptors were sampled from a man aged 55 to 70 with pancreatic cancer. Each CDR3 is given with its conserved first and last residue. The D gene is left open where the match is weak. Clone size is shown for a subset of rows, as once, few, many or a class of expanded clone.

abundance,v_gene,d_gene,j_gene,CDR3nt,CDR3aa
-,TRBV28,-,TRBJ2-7,TGTGCCAGCAGTTTGTCCCTCGGGACGTATCTTTACGAGCAGTACTTC,CASSLSLGTYLYEQYF
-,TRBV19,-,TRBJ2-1,TGTGCCAGTAGATCGTTTAGCGAGATCAATGAGCAGTTCTTC,CASRSFSEINEQFF
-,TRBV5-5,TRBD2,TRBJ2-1,TGTGCCAGCAGCTACGGAGGGCTAGCGGGAGGTAATGAGCAGTTCTTC,CASSYGGLAGGNEQFF
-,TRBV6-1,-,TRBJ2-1,TGTGCCAGCAGTGACCGGTGGGAAAAGTTCTTC,CASSDRWEKFF
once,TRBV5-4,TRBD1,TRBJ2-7,TGTGCCAGCAGCGGAGGACAGGCTAGCTCCTACGAGCAGTACTTC,CASSGGQASSYEQYF
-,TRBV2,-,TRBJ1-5,TGTGCCAGCAGTGAGAGGGAGGGGCGCAATCAGCCCCAGCATTTT,CASSEREGRNQPQHF
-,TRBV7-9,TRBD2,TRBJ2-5,TGTGCCAGCAGCCTAGCGGGAGGGCCTTGGGAGCAGTACTTC,CASSLAGGPWEQYF
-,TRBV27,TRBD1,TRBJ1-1,TGTGCCAGCACTCCCCGACAGGGTATCCCCAACACTGAAGCTTTCTTT,CASTPRQGIPNTEAFF
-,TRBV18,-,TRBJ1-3,TGTGCCAGCTCACCACGGTCAGACGGAAACACCATATATTTT,CASSPRSDGNTIYF
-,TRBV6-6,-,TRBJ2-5,TGTGCCAGCAGTTACATGCCGGGTCAAGAGCAGTACTTC,CASSYMPGQEQYF
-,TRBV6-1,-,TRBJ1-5,TGTGCCAGCAGTGCCAGGGAGAGCAATCAGCCCCAGCATTTT,CASSARESNQPQHF
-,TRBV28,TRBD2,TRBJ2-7,TGTGCCAGCAGGCTGAAGGGCGGGACTAGCGGTCCCTACGAGCAGTACTTC,CASRLKGGTSGPYEQYF
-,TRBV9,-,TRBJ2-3,TGTGCCAGCAGCCTCGGGCTAGACTTAGATACGCAGTATTTT,CASSLGLDLDTQYF
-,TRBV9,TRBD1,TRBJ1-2,TGTGCCAGCACCCCCGGACAGGCCGCTCGGGGCTACACCTTC,CASTPGQAARGYTF
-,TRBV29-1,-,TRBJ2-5,TGCAGCGTCCGGACAGGGAGGGGCGAGGTCCAGTACTTC,CSVRTGRGEVQYF
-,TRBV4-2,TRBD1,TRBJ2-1,TGTGCCAGCAGCCAAGATACAGGGGCTAGCTCCTACAATGAGCAGTTCTTC,CASSQDTGASSYNEQFF
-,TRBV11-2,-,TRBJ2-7,TGTGCCAGCAGCTCCCCTTTCAGGGGCGCTTACGAGCAGTACTTC,CASSSPFRGAYEQYF
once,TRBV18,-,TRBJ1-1,TGTGCCAGCTCACCACCGGGGGTGCCGGGGAACACTGAAGCTTTCTTT,CASSPPGVPGNTEAFF
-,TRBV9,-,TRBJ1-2,TGTGCCAGCAGCCAAGTCGCAGATCCCATCTATGGCTACGCCTTC,CASSQVADPIYGYAF
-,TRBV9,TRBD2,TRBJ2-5,TGTGCCAGCAGCGTGGGACTAGCGGCAGGAGGGGAGACCCAGTACTTC,CASSVGLAAGGETQYF
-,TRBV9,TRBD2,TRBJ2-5,TGTGCCAGCAGCCTCGGGACTAGCGGGAGGGAGACCCAGTACTTC,CASSLGTSGRETQYF
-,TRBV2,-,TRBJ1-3,TGTGCCAGCAGGGAACAGGGTCTTTCTGGAAACACCATATATTTT,CASREQGLSGNTIYF
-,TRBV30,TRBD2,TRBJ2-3,TGTGCCTGGAGTGTACAAAGGACTAGCGGGAGGACAGATACGCAGTATTTT,CAWSVQRTSGRTDTQYF
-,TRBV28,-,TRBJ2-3,TGTGCCAGCAGTTTATTCCCCGCGGATACGCAGTATTTT,CASSLFPADTQYF
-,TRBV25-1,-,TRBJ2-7,TGTGCCAGCAGTAGAGGAGGGGGCACGTACGAGCAGTACTTC,CASSRGGGTYEQYF
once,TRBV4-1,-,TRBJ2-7,TGCGCCAGCAGCCCAGACAGTCTCGGGACGAGCAACGAGCAGTACTTC,CASSPDSLGTSNEQYF
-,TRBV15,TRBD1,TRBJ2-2,TGTGCCACCAGCGGCGACAGGGGTACCGGGGAGCTGTTTTTT,CATSGDRGTGELFF
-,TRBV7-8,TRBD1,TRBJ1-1,TGTGCCAGCAGCGCAAACAGGGGGCAGAACACTGAAGCTTTCTTT,CASSANRGQNTEAFF
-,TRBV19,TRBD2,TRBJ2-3,TGTGCCAGTAGTAAGGTGGTAGCGGGATCCGATACGCAGTATTTT,CASSKVVAGSDTQYF
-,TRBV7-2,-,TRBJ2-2,TGTGCCAGCAGCTCAAATGCCCAAGGGACAAGTCCAGGCGGGGAGCTGTTTTTT,CASSSNAQGTSPGGELFF
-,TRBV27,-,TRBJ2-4,TGTGCCAGCAGTCCACTAGCCAAAAACATTCAGTACTTC,CASSPLAKNIQYF
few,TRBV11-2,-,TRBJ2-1,TGTGCCAGCAGCTTTAGGGGTACCTACAATGAGCAGTTCTTC,CASSFRGTYNEQFF
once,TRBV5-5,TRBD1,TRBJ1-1,TGTGCCAGCAGCTTACAGGGGCTAGGGTCTGAAGCTTTCTTT,CASSLQGLGSEAFF
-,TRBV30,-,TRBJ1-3,TGTGCCTGGAGTCTCCGGGGGGCGCTAAATGGAAACACCATATATTTT,CAWSLRGALNGNTIYF
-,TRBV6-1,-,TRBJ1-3,TGTGCCAGCAGTGCAGGGACAAACGGAAACACCATATATTTT,CASSAGTNGNTIYF
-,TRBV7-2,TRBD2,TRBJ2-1,TGTGCCAGCAGCTTAGGATCCGGACTAGCGGAGAGCTCCTACAATGAGCAGTTCTTC,CASSLGSGLAESSYNEQFF
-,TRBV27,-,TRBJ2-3,TGTGCCAGCAGTTTAGGGGGCACAGATACGCAGTATTTT,CASSLGGTDTQYF
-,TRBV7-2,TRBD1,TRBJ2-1,TGTGCCAGCAGCAAAACAGGGGCCGGTTACAATGAGCAGTTCTTC,CASSKTGAGYNEQFF
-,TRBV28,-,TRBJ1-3,TGTGCCAGCAGTCCCCTAGGCGGGGGATCTGGAAACACCATATATTTT,CASSPLGGGSGNTIYF
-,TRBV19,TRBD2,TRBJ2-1,TGTGCCAGTAGTATGCGACTAGCGGGCAATGAGCAGTTCTTC,CASSMRLAGNEQFF
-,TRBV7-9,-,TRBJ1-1,TGTGCCAGCAGCTTATTCAAGGGCAGGGATACCATGAACACTGAAGCTTTCTTT,CASSLFKGRDTMNTEAFF
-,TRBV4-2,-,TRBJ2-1,TGTGCCAGCAGCCAAGATCGTCCGGGGGCCTACAATGAGCAGTTCTTC,CASSQDRPGAYNEQFF
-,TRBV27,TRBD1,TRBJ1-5,TGTGCCAGCAGTTTCACCGGGACAGGGGGCGGTCAGCCCCAGCATTTT,CASSFTGTGGGQPQHF
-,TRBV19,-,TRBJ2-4,TGTGCCAGTAGTATACGTGGAGGAGCCAAAAACATTCAGTACTTC,CASSIRGGAKNIQYF
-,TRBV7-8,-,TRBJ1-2,TGTGCCAGCAGTCCAGGGTTGGATGGGTGGGATGGCTACACCTTC,CASSPGLDGWDGYTF
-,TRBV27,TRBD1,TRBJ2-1,TGTGCCAGCAGCTTATCCGGTAGACAGGGGTCCTACAATGAGCAGTTCTTC,CASSLSGRQGSYNEQFF
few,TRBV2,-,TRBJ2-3,TGTGCCAGCAGTGAAGCGCCAGCGGTATTTACAGATACGCAGTATTTT,CASSEAPAVFTDTQYF
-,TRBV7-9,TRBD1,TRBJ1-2,TGTGCCAGCAGCCGTGACAGGGAGGGATATGGCTACACCTTC,CASSRDREGYGYTF
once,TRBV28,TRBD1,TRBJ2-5,TGTGCCAGCAGTCCAGGGGGCCGAGAGACCCAGTACTTC,CASSPGGRETQYF
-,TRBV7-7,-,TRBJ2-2,TGTGCTAGCAGCTTATCCGCAGCGAACACCGGGGAGCTGTTTTTT,CASSLSAANTGELFF
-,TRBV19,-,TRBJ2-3,TGTGCCACTAAGATAGCGGTGGGGGATACGCAGTATTTT,CATKIAVGDTQYF
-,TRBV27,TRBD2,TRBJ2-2,TGTGCCAGCAGTTTCTTGGGACTAGCGGGAGGGCTTAACGGGGAGCTGTTTTTT,CASSFLGLAGGLNGELFF
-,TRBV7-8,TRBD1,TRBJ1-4,TGTGCCAGCAGCCCCGGACAGGGGGCATATGTAACTAATGAAAAACTGTTTTTT,CASSPGQGAYVTNEKLFF
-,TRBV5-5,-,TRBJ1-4,TGTGCCAGCAGCTTGGAGGGGTCAGGGCGACTTGAAAAACTGTTTTTT,CASSLEGSGRLEKLFF
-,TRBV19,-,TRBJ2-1,TGTGCCAGTAGTATCTCGCTCGCCCCCAATGAGCAGTTCTTC,CASSISLAPNEQFF